The entry below gives a single T cell receptor (beta chain) sequence along with its context. Antigen: not known. HTBI primers from iRepertoire and Arm-PCR of CDR3 regions yielded the TCR beta libraries. TCRdb recomputed calls from the multiplex PCR reads with MiXCR, one row per CDR3 protein. The sample lists around 460,000 distinct CDR3 sequences, about 22% seen once, with less than 9% in the top ten. This CDR3 has 12 residues. Trimming pared 8 bases from V and 3 bases from J, leaving 9 bases between. Noted time point: persistent/refractory GD, antithyroid drugs over 5 years with positive TRAb. PBMCs were the source of the RNA used for TCR sequencing. The source of the sample is a study of regulatory T cells in long-lasting Graves disease. The study, taken as a whole, reports: Persistent patients had more shared public clonotypes (2,741) than new patients (approximately 920).

The TCR originated in a female donor with Graves disease. The genes are TRBV12-3 or TRBV12-4 and TRBJ2-3; no clear D. The specimen was peripheral blood mononuclear cells (PBMCs), collected when the disease was refractory, from a patient treated with antithyroid drugs. The CDR3 region has the DNA TGTGCCAGCTCTGGGCCGACAGATACGCAGTATTTT. It specifies CASSGPTDTQYF.